Following are 7 T cell receptor beta chains from one sample sequenced in a study of sequential checkpoint blockade in melanoma. TCRdb keeps only in-frame clones here, not all; method: immunoSEQ multiplex PCR. The table includes about 9,100 clones, around 71% detected once. Treatment defined: randomized to nivolumab then ipilimumab (arm A) or the reverse (arm B). Sequences were derived from CD8+ T cells sorted from blood (inferred from file names), sampled from a patient given nivolumab and ipilimumab in sequence. These receptors originate from a human donor with melanoma.

This chain links TRBV7-9 with TRBJ2-5; D may be TRBD1 (6 bases). The V gene's germline CDR1 is SEHNR and CDR2 FQNEAQ (reference sequence). V was clipped by 3 bases and J by 5 bases, with 19 bases between them. CDR3 size: 16 residues. The CDR3 reads CASSFRGGPGWETQYF. The CDR3 DNA sequence: TGTGCCAGCAGCTTCAGAGGGGGTCCGGGGTGGGAGACCCAGTACTTC.

This clone was found a few times. The J gene is TRBJ2-1, the V gene TRBV27; 10 positions agree with TRBD2. Germline CDR1 is MNHEY and CDR2 is SMNVEV (reference sequence). This CDR3 comprises 15 residues. Trimming cost V 0 bases and J 9 bases; bases outside gene matches: 5. The DNA for the CDR3 is TGTGCCAGCAGTTTATCGCCTAGCGGGAGATCTGAGCAGTTCTTC. It codes for CASSLSPSGRSEQFF.

This clone was recorded only once. At one end, the junction sequence differs from germline, possibly due to a read error. V and J are TRBV7-7 and TRBJ2-1, with D maybe TRBD1 (5 bases). In germline, CDR1 is SSHAT, CDR2 FNYEAQ (reference sequence). The CDR3 length is 15 residues. CDR3 DNA: TGTGCTAGCAGCCCCGGACATATAATGTACAATGAGCAGTTCTTC. Protein product: CASSPGHIMYNEQFF. Filled out from reference TRBV7-7 and TRBJ2-1, the complete variable domain reads GAGVSQSPRYKVTKRGQDVTLRCDPISSHATLYWYQQALGQGPEFLTYFNYEAQPDKSGLPSDRFSAERPEGSISTLTIQRTEQRDSAMYRCASSPGHIMYNEQFFGPGTRLTVL.

The chain recombines TRBV29-1 with TRBJ1-1; TRBD1 agrees at 9 bases. The CDR3 loop spans 14 amino acids. Germline assignment: CDR1 SQVTM and CDR2 ANQGSEA. V gave up 0 bases and J gave up 7 bases; unmatched junction bases: 6. CDR3 nucleotide sequence: TGCAGCGTTGAAGATGGGACAGGGTCGGGTGAAGCTTTCTTT. Its protein is CSVEDGTGSGEAFF.

This clone was counted between two and nine times. V usage is TRBV6-1 and J usage is TRBJ2-1, with D unresolved. This CDR3 is 15 amino acids long. The V gene's germline CDR1 is MNHNS and CDR2 SASEGT. Trimming removed 7 bases at V and 8 bases at J, with 21 bases between. CDR3 DNA sequence: TGTGCCAGCAAACCTTTTGACGGAGAACCGCATGAGCAGTTCTTC. It codes for CASKPFDGEPHEQFF.

V and J are TRBV7-6 and TRBJ2-1; 8 bases line up with TRBD2. The V gene's germline CDR1 is SGHVS and CDR2 FNYEAQ. The CDR3 loop spans 17 amino acids. The V segment lost 5 bases and the J segment 2 bases; nucleotides outside the gene matches: 11. The CDR3, as DNA: TGTGCCAGCAGCGCCGGACTAGCTCTGAGCACCTACAATGAGCAGTTCTTC. It is translated as CASSAGLALSTYNEQFF.

This clone has more than one count but fewer than ten. J is TRBJ2-3 and V is TRBV5-4, with 9 bases lining up with TRBD2. With 4 bases clipped from V and 6 bases from J, the junction kept 12 bases outside the gene matches. The V gene's germline CDR1 is SGHNT and CDR2 YYREEE (reference sequence). This CDR3 is built from 16 residues. Here the CDR3 DNA reads TGTGCCAGCAGCCAAGATCTGCGGGGGGGCCCCGATACGCAGTATTTT. Its protein product is CASSQDLRGGPDTQYF.